These 17 T cell receptor beta chains were sequenced from one sample in a study of cytomegalovirus exposure and HLA in healthy donors (TCRdb year 2017). Libraries were prepared through the immunoSEQ multiplex PCR assay. The multiplex PCR relied on a mix of 60 forward primers for TCR Vbeta segments and 13 reverse primers for TCR Jbeta segments. In its TCRdb copy, this immuneACCESS table keeps in-frame sequences only and misses some clones. Where compared with another copy, unresolved V genes explain less than half of these, and the others have no known cause. Present in this sample are some 98,000 clones, 81% of which were seen just once. Of the sample, approximately 1.5% is held by the ten largest clones. The sample taken for sequencing was PBMCs. All receptors derive from a man aged 40-50 years in good health and CMV-seronegative.

In DNA form, the CDR3 reads TGTGCCAGTAGTATGGGACAGGGGCCTGGAAACACCATATATTTT. The encoded protein is CASSMGQGPGNTIYF. This rearrangement joins TRBV19 to TRBJ1-3, with 10 positions matching TRBD1. Germline assignment: CDR1 LNHDA and CDR2 SQIVND (reference sequence). CDR3 size: 15 residues. J lost 2 bases, V lost 3 bases, and 1 base had no gene match.

The chain recombines TRBV25-1 with TRBJ2-2; 8 nucleotides align to TRBD1. With V trimmed by 6 bases and J by 3 bases, 12 bases remained unmatched. The CDR3 is made up of 17 amino acids. From germline, CDR1 is MGHDK and CDR2 SYGVNS. CDR3: CASRRLQGDMDTGELFF. The CDR3 DNA reads TGTGCCAGCAGGCGATTACAGGGGGATATGGACACCGGGGAGCTGTTTTTT.

The chain links TRBV10-1 to TRBJ2-7; 7 nucleotides align to TRBD1. This CDR3 spans 14 amino acids. After removal of 4 bases from V and 4 bases from J, the junction contained 7 bases not matched to a gene. Germline V gene data show CDR1 as WNHNN and CDR2 as SYGVQD (reference sequence). In nucleotides, the CDR3 is TGCGCCAGCAGTGCGTACAGGGGAAAGTACGAGCAGTACTTC. It specifies CASSAYRGKYEQYF.

V is TRBV14 and J is TRBJ1-3, with D possibly TRBD1 on 6 matching bases. The CDR3 loop spans 16 amino acids. Germline V gives CDR1 SGHDN, CDR2 FVKESK. Trimming left V 1 base short and J 0 bases short, with 10 bases between. CDR3 nucleotides: TGTGCCAGCAGCCAAGGCAGGGGTTACTCTGGAAACACCATATATTTT. Residues: CASSQGRGYSGNTIYF.

The chain carries TRBV30 and TRBJ1-1; no clear D gene. The CDR3 has 12 residues. Between the trimmed V and J ends, which lost 0 bases and 6 bases, there was a span of 8 bases. Germline V gene lookup returns CDR1 GTSNPN and CDR2 SVGIG (reference sequence). The CDR3 here is CAWSVSLPEAFF. CDR3 in DNA: TGTGCCTGGAGTGTATCCCTCCCTGAAGCTTTCTTT. The variable domain in full, with the rest retrieved from reference TRBV30 and TRBJ1-1, is SQTIHQWPATLVQPVGSPLSLECTVEGTSNPNLYWYRQAAGRGLQLLFYSVGIGQISSEVPQNLSASRPQDRQFILSSKKLLLSDSGFYLCAWSVSLPEAFFGQGTRLTVV.

The rearrangement links TRBV6-1 to TRBJ2-1; D is unclear. Trimming cost V 2 bases and J 8 bases, with 7 bases left between them. Per the germline V gene, CDR1 is MNHNS and CDR2 is SASEGT. This CDR3 has 12 amino acids. CDR3 DNA: TGTGCCAGCAGTGAACGAGTTGATGAGCAGTTCTTC. Translation: CASSERVDEQFF.

V and J are TRBV7-2 and TRBJ1-1, with TRBD1 matching over 10 bases. The V gene end was trimmed by 1 base and the J gene end by 12 bases; junction bases not matched to a gene: 5. This CDR3 contains 13 residues. Germline assignment: CDR1 SGHTA and CDR2 FQGNSA. CDR3 DNA sequence: TGTGCCAGCAGCTTAGAGAGGACAGGGGGGACTTTCTTT. Translation: CASSLERTGGTFF.

This clone was detected only a few times. V gene TRBV6-6 combines with J gene TRBJ1-5; possibly TRBD1 for D (5 bases). With 2 bases removed from V and 6 bases from J, the gap between germline ends came to 17 bases. Germline V gene sequence: CDR1 MNHNY, CDR2 SVGAGI (reference sequence). The length of the CDR3 is 16 residues. The CDR3 region is CASSYNPGGRGQPQHF. CDR3 sequence (DNA): TGTGCCAGCAGTTACAATCCGGGGGGACGGGGTCAGCCCCAGCATTTT.

In regard to this clone: This same CDR3 is encoded by further DNA sequences in the sample. This chain connects TRBV6-1 to TRBJ1-1; 8 positions match TRBD1. V trimming: 1 base; J trimming: 3 bases; junction bases outside the gene matches: 1. The CDR3 has 14 amino acids. The germline V gene has CDR1 MNHNS and CDR2 SASEGT. The CDR3 region has the DNA TGTGCCAGCAGTGAAGACAGGGGGGACACTGAAGCTTTCTTT. Translated: CASSEDRGDTEAFF.

The rearrangement uses TRBV19 and TRBJ1-2; a possible D gene is TRBD1 (5 bases). Germline CDR1 LNHDA, CDR2 SQIVND (reference sequence). V was pared by 3 bases and J by 4 bases, with 15 bases between. The CDR3 loop spans 15 amino acids. The CDR3 DNA follows: TGTGCCAGTAGTATCAGGAGCCCTAGGGGCTATGGCTACACCTTC. Amino acids: CASSIRSPRGYGYTF. The entire variable domain, with the rest obtained from reference TRBV19 and TRBJ1-2, is as follows: DGGITQSPKYLFRKEGQNVTLSCEQNLNHDAMYWYRQDPGQGLRLIYYSQIVNDFQKGDIAEGYSVSREKKESFPLTVTSAQKNPTAFYLCASSIRSPRGYGYTFGSGTRLTVV.

The V gene is TRBV6-1, the J gene TRBJ2-3; a possible D gene is TRBD2 (5 bases). This CDR3 contains 12 residues. Trimming removed 8 bases at V and 6 bases at J, with 12 bases between. Germline CDR1 MNHNS, CDR2 SASEGT. CDR3 DNA: TGTGCCAGCCGGGCGGGCTTGGATACGCAGTATTTT. Translated, it gives CASRAGLDTQYF.

This chain uses TRBV6-1 with TRBJ2-3; D not certain. The ends were cut back, 11 bases at V and 2 bases at J, with 11 bases in the middle. The germline V gene encodes CDR1 MNHNS and CDR2 SASEGT. There are 12 residues in the CDR3. The CDR3 sequence: CASARHTDTQYF. The DNA of the CDR3 is TGTGCCTCCGCTAGGCACACAGATACGCAGTATTTT.

The chain couples TRBV11-1 to TRBJ2-7; D remains unclear. Trimming took 1 base from V and 3 from J, leaving 10 bases between them. The CDR3 consists of 14 residues. The germline CDR1 and CDR2 sequences are SGHAT and FQDESV (reference sequence). DNA of the CDR3: TGTGCCAGCAGCTTAGACCCTACGATCTACGAGCAGTACTTC. It encodes CASSLDPTIYEQYF.

The genes are TRBV5-1 and TRBJ2-7; D ambiguous. CDR1 is SGHRS, CDR2 YFSETQ, per germline. The CDR3 is 12 amino acids. The ends were cut back, 4 bases at V and 0 bases at J, with 5 bases in the middle. CDR3 loop: CASSPSSYEQYF. The CDR3 DNA follows: TGCGCCAGCAGCCCGAGCTCCTACGAGCAGTACTTC.

The chain has TRBV6-1 and TRBJ1-1, with TRBD1 as a possible D gene (5 bases). The V and J ends lost 2 bases and 4 bases respectively, with 14 bases between them. The CDR3 has 15 residues. In germline, CDR1 is MNHNS, CDR2 SASEGT. The CDR3 DNA follows: TGTGCCAGCAGTGAAATCGGGGCGGGGAGCACTGAAGCTTTCTTT. Translating gives CASSEIGAGSTEAFF.

This chain connects TRBV7-9 to TRBJ2-7; maybe TRBD2 (6 bases). This CDR3 is 13 amino acids long. The V and J ends lost 6 bases and 1 base respectively, with 10 bases between them. The germline V gene encodes CDR1 SEHNR and CDR2 FQNEAQ (reference sequence). The CDR3 region has the DNA TGTGCCAGCAGGCGGGACGGATCCTACGAGCAGTACTTC. Residues: CASRRDGSYEQYF.

CDR3 coding DNA: TGTGCCAGCAGTCCAACAGGGCCCCCATACGAGCAGTACTTC. It codes for CASSPTGPPYEQYF. The chain carries TRBV2 and TRBJ2-5, with a weak D call TRBD1 (6 bases). The DNA end lines up better with TRBJ2-7; the J call may be wrong. Germline V gene sequence: CDR1 SNHLY, CDR2 FYNNEI. The CDR3 contains 14 residues.